What follows is one T cell receptor beta chain and its context. V was shortened by 6 bases and J by 1 base, with 13 bases between the two germline ends. Germline assignment: CDR1 MNHEY and CDR2 SVGAGI. This CDR3 comprises 15 residues. The source of the sample is a study of shared clonotypes between healthy human individuals. The repertoire was sequenced with immunoSEQ multiplex PCR; TCRdb's copy has only in-frame clones and lacks some. The sample contains millions of clones, 85% to 95% of which appear only once. This clonotype was obtained from a man between 18 and 29 years old in good health. Sequenced sample: naive CD4+ T cells sorted from blood. This sample's subset: CD45RA+ positively selected. The chain joins TRBV6-5 to TRBJ1-5, with D maybe TRBD1 (5 bases). CDR3 sequence (DNA): TGTGCCAGCAGGGCAGACAGAACCAGCAATCAGCCCCAGCATTTT. Translated, it gives CASRADRTSNQPQHF.